The 27 T cell receptor beta chains below come from one sample, sequenced in a study of CD8+ T cells in alopecia areata. As the sequencing template, cDNA was produced by extracting RNA and reverse transcribing it. Sequenced by immunoSEQ multiplex PCR; TCRdb stores in-frame clones only, minus some. Of over 150,000 clones listed, roughly 65% are singletons. This material consisted of CD4+ T cells sorted from blood, taken at week 0. The receptors were sampled from a human donor with alopecia areata.

The chain carries TRBV15 and TRBJ2-1; 9 positions match TRBD2. V was clipped by 7 bases and J by 7 bases; unmatched bases: 11. CDR1 and CDR2 (germline): LNHNV, YYDKDF (reference sequence). The CDR3 extends over 15 amino acids. CDR3 region: CATTWGSGGGNEQFF. The CDR3 DNA reads as TGTGCCACCACCTGGGGTAGCGGGGGAGGTAATGAGCAGTTCTTC. The whole variable domain, remainder taken from reference TRBV15 and TRBJ2-1, is DAMVIQNPRYQVTQFGKPVTLSCSQTLNHNVMYWYQQKSSQAPKLLFHYYDKDFNNEADTPDNFQSRRPNTSFCFLDIRSPGLGDTAMYLCATTWGSGGGNEQFFGPGTRLTVL.

V usage is TRBV2 and J usage is TRBJ2-5, with 9 nucleotides matching TRBD1. Germline V gene sequence: CDR1 SNHLY, CDR2 FYNNEI. V lost 6 bases and J lost 3; bases outside the gene matches: 5. There are 14 residues in the CDR3. The CDR3 sequence is CASSRDRVEETQYF. The CDR3 nucleotides read TGTGCCAGCAGCCGGGACAGGGTAGAAGAGACCCAGTACTTC. Full variable domain (missing parts from reference TRBV2 and TRBJ2-5): EPEVTQTPSHQVTQMGQEVILRCVPISNHLYFYWYRQILGQKVEFLVSFYNNEISEKSEIFDDQFSVERPDGSNFTLKIRSTKLEDSAMYFCASSRDRVEETQYFGPGTRLLVL.

The V gene is TRBV29-1, the J gene TRBJ2-3; D might be TRBD1 (5 bases). Germline V gives CDR1 SQVTM, CDR2 ANQGSEA. This CDR3 contains 14 residues. Trimming took off 6 bases at V and 0 bases at J, with 13 bases between the two ends. The CDR3 spells CSVPGAASTDTQYF. The CDR3 DNA sequence: TGCAGCGTCCCTGGGGCAGCAAGCACAGATACGCAGTATTTT.

This clone was detected only a few times. The genes are TRBV10-3 and TRBJ2-3; 10 nucleotides line up with TRBD1. This CDR3 contains 15 residues. After removal of 3 bases from V and 3 bases from J, the junction contained 3 bases not matched to a gene. Germline V gene data show CDR1 as ENHRY and CDR2 as SYGVKD. The CDR3 DNA follows: TGTGCCATCAGTGAAGGGGGACAGGGGACAGATACGCAGTATTTT. Translation gives CAISEGGQGTDTQYF.

The chain uses TRBV2 and TRBJ2-7; D possibly corresponds to TRBD2 (5 bases). CDR3 length: 15 residues. Per the germline V gene, CDR1 is SNHLY and CDR2 is FYNNEI. V was pared by 7 bases and J by 0 bases, with 16 bases between. The CDR3 sequence: CASKGPSAGSYEQYF. The CDR3 DNA reads as TGTGCCAGCAAAGGGCCCTCGGCGGGCTCCTACGAGCAGTACTTC.

The chain couples TRBV29-1 to TRBJ2-5; 9 bases map to TRBD2. The CDR3 is made up of 13 amino acids. From germline, CDR1 is SQVTM and CDR2 ANQGSEA. V was pared by 7 bases and J by 1 base, with 4 bases of the junction left unmatched. The CDR3 nucleotides read TGCAGCGCCGAGCGGGGGGTCCAAGAGACCCAGTACTTC. This codes for CSAERGVQETQYF.

The chain couples TRBV2 to TRBJ1-1, with unresolved D. This CDR3 region has 13 residues. Germline V lookup: CDR1 SNHLY, CDR2 FYNNEI. V was trimmed by 7 bases and J by 1 base, leaving 10 bases between them. The CDR3 here is CASIPGKNTEAFF. The CDR3 region has the DNA TGTGCCAGCATTCCGGGGAAGAACACTGAAGCTTTCTTT.

The chain employs TRBV27 and TRBJ1-6; D uncertain. The germline gives CDR1 MNHEY, CDR2 SMNVEV (reference sequence). The length of the CDR3 is 14 residues. V was clipped by 2 bases and J by 6 bases, with 8 bases between them. The CDR3 reads CASSLEWVNSPLHF. CDR3 DNA: TGTGCCAGCAGTTTAGAATGGGTTAATTCACCCCTCCACTTT.

V is TRBV7-2 and J is TRBJ1-2, with D uncertain. V lost 1 base and J 2 bases, leaving 8 bases between the germline ends. This CDR3 spans 14 amino acids. Germline V lookup: CDR1 SGHTA, CDR2 FQGNSA. The CDR3 is CASSLEVSNYGYTF. CDR3 coding DNA: TGTGCCAGCAGCTTAGAAGTCTCAAACTATGGCTACACCTTC. The full variable domain, in which reference TRBV7-2 and TRBJ1-2 provide the parts outside the CDR3, is GAGVSQSPSNKVTEKGKDVELRCDPISGHTALYWYRQSLGQGLEFLIYFQGNSAPDKSGLPSDRFSAERTGGSVSTLTIQRTQQEDSAVYLCASSLEVSNYGYTFGSGTRLTVV.

This chain connects TRBV7-8 to TRBJ1-1, with unresolved D. V lost 1 base and J 0 bases, leaving 6 bases between the germline ends. The CDR3 has 14 amino acids. CDR1 and CDR2 (germline): SGHVS, FQNEAQ. For the CDR3, the DNA is TGTGCCAGCAGCTTAGACAGCGTGAACACTGAAGCTTTCTTT. Translation gives CASSLDSVNTEAFF.

The table lists this clone with a few counts. In DNA form, the CDR3 reads TGTGCCAGCACTCCGGATCGGGCTCGTAAGTTCTTC. Encoded protein: CASTPDRARKFF. J is TRBJ2-1 and V is TRBV6-6; D uncertain. The CDR3 totals 12 residues. The V and J ends lost 7 bases and 14 bases respectively, with 18 bases between them. CDR1 is MNHNY and CDR2 is SVGAGI in the germline V gene (reference sequence).

The chain carries TRBV29-1 and TRBJ2-1; no clear D. Germline V gene sequence: CDR1 SQVTM, CDR2 ANQGSEA. V gave up 0 bases and J gave up 9 bases, with 12 bases separating them. This CDR3 is built from 13 residues. The CDR3 coding sequence is TGCAGCGTTGAAGATCTGTTCCGTAGTGAGCAGTTCTTC. Amino acids: CSVEDLFRSEQFF.

The rearrangement uses TRBV30 and TRBJ2-3; D is perhaps TRBD2 (5 bases). The CDR3 sequence is 14 residues long. Germline V gives CDR1 GTSNPN, CDR2 SVGIG (reference sequence). Trimming took off 1 base at V and 5 bases at J, with 13 bases between the two ends. CDR3 sequence: CAWSATAGLDTQYF. The CDR3 DNA reads TGTGCCTGGAGTGCAACGGCGGGCTTAGATACGCAGTATTTT.

This clone has a handful of counts. The gene calls are TRBV29-1 and TRBJ2-2, with D hard to call. The germline CDR1 and CDR2 sequences are SQVTM and ANQGSEA. V dropped 1 base and J dropped 7 bases, with 7 bases sitting between them. The CDR3 loop spans 12 amino acids. The CDR3 sequence is CSVEVSFGELFF. The CDR3 bases are TGCAGCGTTGAAGTCAGTTTCGGGGAGCTGTTTTTT.

This clone has only a few counts. CDR3 in amino acids: CATWGAGDTQYF. CDR3 bases: TGTGCCACCTGGGGGGCCGGAGATACGCAGTATTTT. The gene calls are TRBV10-3 and TRBJ2-3; the D call may be TRBD1 or TRBD2 (6 bases each). CDR1 is ENHRY and CDR2 is SYGVKD in the germline V gene. The CDR3 is 12 residues long. V shed 10 bases and J shed 5 bases, with 13 bases lying between them.

There are a few counts of this clone. The chain recombines TRBV30 with TRBJ2-7, with D perhaps matching TRBD1 (6 bases). The V gene's germline CDR1 is GTSNPN and CDR2 SVGIG (reference sequence). The V gene lost 4 bases and the J gene lost 0 bases, with 10 bases spanning the gap. There are 13 residues in the CDR3. CDR3 nucleotide sequence: TGTGCCTGGAATCAGGGGAGCTCCTACGAGCAGTACTTC. This gives the protein CAWNQGSSYEQYF.

This clone has just one count. CDR3 nucleotide sequence: TGTGCCAGCAGGGGTGTAGGGGATGGGCAGCCCCAGCATTTT. It specifies CASRGVGDGQPQHF. The chain recombines TRBV25-1 with TRBJ1-5, with D perhaps TRBD1 (5 bases). Trimming cost V 6 bases and J 7 bases, with 16 bases left between them. Germline lookup yields CDR1 MGHDK and CDR2 SYGVNS. The CDR3 runs to 14 residues.

About this clone: The sample contains more than one DNA sequence encoding this CDR3. The chain combines TRBV7-2 with TRBJ2-4; TRBD2 is a possible D gene (7 bases). CDR3 length equals 16 residues. CDR1 is SGHTA and CDR2 is FQGNSA in the germline V gene. The V end lost 1 base, the J end lost 1 base, and 11 bases lay between the germline ends. For the CDR3, the DNA is TGTGCCAGCAGCTTAGAGGGGGGGCAGGCCAAAAACATTCAGTACTTC. This codes for CASSLEGGQAKNIQYF.

For this clone: The sample contains more than one DNA sequence encoding this CDR3. The genes are TRBV29-1 and TRBJ1-3; D ambiguous. The CDR3 totals 12 residues. V lost 4 bases and J lost 2, with 6 bases in between. Germline V gene data show CDR1 as SQVTM and CDR2 as ANQGSEA. CDR3 bases: TGCAGCGTTGCTACAGCTGGAAACACCATATATTTT. It codes for CSVATAGNTIYF. Variable domain in full (rest from reference TRBV29-1 and TRBJ1-3): SAVISQKPSRDICQRGTSLTIQCQVDSQVTMMFWYRQQPGQSLTLIATANQGSEATYESGFVIDKFPISRPNLTFSTLTVSNMSPEDSSIYLCSVATAGNTIYFGEGSWLTVV.

This clone was seen a handful of times. The chain recombines TRBV14 with TRBJ2-7, with unresolved D. Germline-derived CDR1 and CDR2 are SGHDN and FVKESK. Between the trimmed V and J ends, which lost 1 base and 7 bases, there was a span of 11 bases. This CDR3 comprises 13 residues. The CDR3 loop reads CASSQVPGGEQYF. CDR3 nucleotide sequence: TGTGCCAGCAGCCAAGTACCCGGTGGGGAGCAGTACTTC.

V is TRBV5-6 and J is TRBJ1-2, with 7 bases aligning to TRBD1. Germline CDR1 SGHDT, CDR2 YYEEEE. The CDR3 is 14 amino acids. V lost 1 base to trimming and J lost 7 bases; unmatched junction nucleotides: 7. CDR3: CASSLLQQGFGYTF. In DNA form, the CDR3 reads TGTGCCAGCAGCTTGCTCCAACAGGGGTTTGGCTACACCTTC.

This clone was seen more than once but under ten times. This chain connects TRBV6-6 to TRBJ1-5; maybe TRBD1 (5 bases). CDR3 length: 14 residues. Deletions cut 0 bases from V and 4 bases from J, with 7 bases between. Germline CDR1 reads MNHNY; CDR2 reads SVGAGI (reference sequence). In DNA form, the CDR3 reads TGTGCCAGCAGTTACTCGGGGGGGAATCAGCCCCAGCATTTT. Residues: CASSYSGGNQPQHF.

This rearrangement joins TRBV5-6 to TRBJ1-1, with D possibly being TRBD1 (5 bases). The CDR3 extends over 15 amino acids. Germline-derived CDR1 and CDR2 are SGHDT and YYEEEE. Trimming cost V 3 bases and J 1 base, with 13 bases left between them. CDR3 residues: CASSSRGSPNTEAFF. The CDR3 DNA reads TGTGCCAGCAGCTCACGGGGCTCCCCGAACACTGAAGCTTTCTTT.

The chain couples TRBV4-3 to TRBJ1-4, with D maybe TRBD1 (5 bases). Trimming cost V 3 bases and J 7 bases, with 21 bases left between them. Germline lookup yields CDR1 LGHNA and CDR2 YSLEER. This CDR3 spans 17 amino acids. The CDR3 spells CASSHPKEGLRSEKLFF. The CDR3 bases are TGCGCCAGCAGCCACCCTAAGGAGGGGCTAAGGAGTGAAAAACTGTTTTTT.

This clone appeared many times. J is TRBJ1-2 and V is TRBV7-2; D might be TRBD1 (5 bases). Germline CDR1 SGHTA, CDR2 FQGNSA. The CDR3 is 13 amino acids. V lost 3 bases, J lost 5 bases, and 10 bases lay in between. The CDR3 DNA reads TGTGCCAGCAGCTTGGAGGGGAATTATGGCTACACCTTC. It yields the protein CASSLEGNYGYTF.

The CDR3 region is CSASGTAYEQYF. Written as DNA, the CDR3 is TGCAGCGCCTCCGGGACAGCCTACGAGCAGTACTTC. The chain is built from TRBV29-1 and TRBJ2-7; 7 bases line up with TRBD1. The germline gives CDR1 SQVTM, CDR2 ANQGSEA. The V segment lost 7 bases and the J segment 2 bases; nucleotides outside the gene matches: 5. The CDR3 length is 12 residues.

A few counts support this clone. The V call is TRBV2, the J call TRBJ2-1; the D is unclear. The CDR3 totals 13 residues. Trimming took off 2 bases at V and 5 bases at J, with 7 bases between the two ends. CDR1 is SNHLY, CDR2 FYNNEI, per germline. The CDR3 DNA reads TGTGCCAGCAGTGAACACCGGAACAATGAGCAGTTCTTC. It codes for CASSEHRNNEQFF.